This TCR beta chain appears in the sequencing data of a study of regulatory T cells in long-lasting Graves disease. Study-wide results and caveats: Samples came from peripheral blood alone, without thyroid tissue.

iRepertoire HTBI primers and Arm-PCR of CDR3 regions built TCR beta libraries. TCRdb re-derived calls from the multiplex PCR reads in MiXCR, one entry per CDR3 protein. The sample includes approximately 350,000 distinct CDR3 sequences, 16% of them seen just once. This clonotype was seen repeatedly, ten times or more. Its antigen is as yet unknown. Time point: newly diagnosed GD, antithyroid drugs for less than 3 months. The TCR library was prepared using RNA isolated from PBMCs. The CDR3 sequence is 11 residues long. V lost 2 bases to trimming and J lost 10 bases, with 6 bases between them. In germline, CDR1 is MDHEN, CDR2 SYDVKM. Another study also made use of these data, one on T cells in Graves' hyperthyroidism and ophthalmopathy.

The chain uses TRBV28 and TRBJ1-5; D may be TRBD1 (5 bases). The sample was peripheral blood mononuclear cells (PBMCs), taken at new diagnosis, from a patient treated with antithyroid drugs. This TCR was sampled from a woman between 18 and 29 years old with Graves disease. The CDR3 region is CASSLGGPQHF. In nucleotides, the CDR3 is TGTGCCAGCAGTTTAGGGGGTCCCCAGCATTTT.